This TCR beta chain derives from a study of blood T cell repertoires in COVID-19. Whole-study context: There were acute and convalescent COVID-19 samples, and they came from the United States, Italy and Spain. T cells, B-cell-depleted T cells, or PBMCs supplied cDNA or gDNA.

V dropped 7 bases and J dropped 0; count of bases not matched to a gene: 3. CDR3 size: 15 residues. In germline, CDR1 is MNHEY, CDR2 SVGAGI. Authors' data handling: Researchers report that nucleated cell counts were estimated from reference gene primer amplification. Measured with immunoSEQ multiplex PCR; TCRdb has only the in-frame clones, and not every one. V and J calls plus clone size are reproduced from that table; the DNA served to infer D and trimming. The table lists some 46,000 clones, 80% to 90% of them singletons. The chain employs TRBV6-5 and TRBJ2-3, with 11 nucleotides matching TRBD2. This clonotype originated in a woman at least 80 years old with acute or convalescent COVID-19. The sequencing input was peripheral blood. The CDR3 sequence is CASIPSGGSTDTQYF. The CDR3, as DNA: TGTGCCAGCATTCCTAGCGGGGGGAGCACAGATACGCAGTATTTT.